This TCR beta chain was sequenced for a study of T-cell reconstitution after alpha-beta-depleted transplantation in children (TCRdb year 2016). About the investigation overall: T-cell immune reconstitution after TCRalphabeta/CD19-depleted allogeneic hematopoietic cell transplantation in children was quantitatively tracked in the study by means of TCR repertoire profiling.

The library came from PCR. The listed sequencing device is Illumina HiSeq 2500. To normalize quantification of the TCRbeta repertoire, the TCR libraries were built with molecular barcoding that relied on unique molecular identifiers. In TCRdb, the public reads were trimmed at Q25 with fastp and aligned with MiXCR, with productive beta chains retained. Each CDR3 protein appears once, grouped with its most common genes and DNA. The sample has about 500,000 distinct CDR3 sequences on record, over 25% of them singletons. The ten top clones hold 2% to 3% of the sample. This clonotype was counted between two and nine times. Its specific antigen is unknown. There are no base qualities to consult, and no much larger clone falls within one base. Inclusive of the bounding cysteine and phenylalanine, the CDR3 is 14 residues long. Here the CDR3 DNA is all that survives: 42 bases in frame from base 1. At the junction V is shortened by 0 bases and J by 5 bases; bases outside the gene matches: 3. The germline V gene gives CDR1 as SGHTA and CDR2 as FQGNSA.

This TCR was recovered from a human donor who donated a stem cell graft to a child with aplastic anemia. The rearrangement combines TRBV7-2 with TRBJ2-5; 7 central bases correspond to TRBD1. The sample in question was PBMCs from the stem cell graft donor, obtained from the stem cell graft. The bases are TGTGCCAGCAGCTTAGCTGGACAGGCTGAGACCCAGTACTTC. The resulting protein is CASSLAGQAETQYF.